The 10 T cell receptor beta chains presented below share a single source sample, sequenced in a study of identical twins. One entry per CDR3 protein results from TCRdb running MiXCR on the 5' RACE reads. The sample records 520,000 or so distinct CDR3 sequences, around 20% being singletons. The same data also contributed to another study, on T cells expressing NK-cell markers.

Sequenced: CD4+ T cells sorted from blood. These receptors originate from a young woman in good health.

This clonotype showed up just a few times. The V call is TRBV10-3, the J call TRBJ2-7; 7 nucleotides align to TRBD2. This CDR3 comprises 16 residues. Germline lookup yields CDR1 ENHRY and CDR2 SYGVKD. V dropped 3 bases and J dropped 0; count of bases not matched to a gene: 8. CDR3 loop: CAISEWGGTDSYEQYF. DNA for the CDR3: TGTGCCATCAGTGAATGGGGGGGGACTGACTCCTACGAGCAGTACTTC.

The CDR3 loop is CASSEAWAPAGGETQYF. CDR3 bases: TGTGCCAGCAGTGAAGCATGGGCCCCCGCGGGCGGTGAGACCCAGTACTTC. The chain is built from TRBV6-1 and TRBJ2-5; perhaps TRBD2 as D (5 bases). Germline values: CDR1 MNHNS, CDR2 SASEGT. This CDR3 is 17 amino acids long. V lost 0 bases and J 5 bases, leaving 19 bases between the germline ends.

This chain links TRBV5-5 with TRBJ2-5, with 7 bases that match TRBD1. Germline V gene sequence: CDR1 SGHKS, CDR2 YYEKEE (reference sequence). The CDR3 consists of 16 residues. V gave up 0 bases and J gave up 5 bases; unmatched junction bases: 10. The CDR3 bases are TGTGCCAGCAGCTTGGATCTGTGGGTCAGGGGGGAGACCCAGTACTTC. Translated: CASSLDLWVRGETQYF.

This chain connects TRBV7-9 to TRBJ2-5; weak D call: TRBD1 (5 bases). The CDR3 has 14 residues. In germline, CDR1 is SEHNR, CDR2 FQNEAQ (reference sequence). V was trimmed by 4 bases and J by 4 bases, leaving 13 bases between them. The CDR3, as DNA: TGTGCCAGCAGCTGGGGAAGGGGTCTAGAGACCCAGTACTTC. Translated, it gives CASSWGRGLETQYF.

The chain uses TRBV12-3 or TRBV12-4 and TRBJ2-1; 12 bases map to TRBD2. The CDR3 has 18 amino acids. The J segment lost 1 base and the V segment lost 11 bases, leaving 15 bases of the junction unmatched. CDR3 nucleotide sequence: TGTGCCTTCAAAGGGGGAGGGACTAGCGGGCCTTCCTACAATGAGCAGTTCTTC. Its protein is CAFKGGGTSGPSYNEQFF.

The sample holds a few counts of this clonotype. J is TRBJ1-1 and V is TRBV3-1; D gene ambiguous. In germline, CDR1 is LGHDT, CDR2 YNNKEL (reference sequence). Deletions cut 6 bases from V and 2 bases from J, with 13 bases between. The CDR3 has 14 amino acids. The CDR3 sequence is CASRNSWKNTEAFF. The CDR3 DNA is TGTGCCAGCAGAAATTCCTGGAAAAACACTGAAGCTTTCTTT.

This clonotype has a handful of counts. The V gene is TRBV20-1, the J gene TRBJ1-6, with 7 bases that match TRBD1. The length of the CDR3 is 15 residues. V gave up 1 base and J gave up 7 bases; unmatched junction bases: 7. The germline CDR1 and CDR2 sequences are DFQATT and SNEGSKA (reference sequence). The CDR3 region has the DNA TGCAGTGCTAGAGGCCGGGACAGCACAAATTCACCCCTCCACTTT. It specifies CSARGRDSTNSPLHF.

This clonotype was counted only a few times. The gene calls are TRBV2 and TRBJ1-4; D is unresolved. Looked up from germline, CDR1 is SNHLY and CDR2 is FYNNEI. Trimming removed 8 bases at V and 7 bases at J, with 11 bases between. CDR3 length: 12 amino acids. The CDR3 region is CASSPEGEKLFF. The CDR3 DNA sequence: TGTGCCAGCTCCCCGGAAGGTGAAAAACTGTTTTTT.

V and J are TRBV6-1 and TRBJ2-2, with D perhaps assigned TRBD1 or TRBD2 (6 bases each). Trimming removed 8 bases at V and 2 bases at J, with 12 bases between. This CDR3 has 14 amino acids. CDR1 is MNHNS, CDR2 SASEGT, per germline. The CDR3 coding sequence is TGTGCCAGCGGGCGGGACACCAACACCGGGGAGCTGTTTTTT. Its translation: CASGRDTNTGELFF.

The sample holds many counts of this clonotype. The rearrangement joins TRBV15 to TRBJ2-5; D gene unclear. V shed 0 bases and J shed 3 bases, with 11 bases lying between them. Per the germline V gene, CDR1 is LNHNV and CDR2 is YYDKDF (reference sequence). The CDR3 loop spans 15 amino acids. CDR3 nucleotide sequence: TGTGCCACCAGCAGAGATCTCTCATCGGAAGAGACCCAGTACTTC. This codes for CATSRDLSSEETQYF.